These 3 T cell receptor beta chains originate from one sample sequenced in a study of technical replicates of blood from four donors listed by TCRdb under 2017. The library was generated by the immunoSEQ multiplex PCR assay. What TCRdb holds here is the immuneACCESS table cut down to in-frame rearrangements. Part of the clones is not present; checked against another copy, under half of the missing clones reflect an unresolved V gene, and the others are unexplained. Present in this sample are under 85,000 clones, approximately 93% of which were seen just once. 0.37% of the sample goes to the ten largest clones. Material: T cells isolated from PBMCs. The receptors originated from a human donor in good health.

The V gene is TRBV11-2, the J gene TRBJ2-7; the D gene is possibly TRBD2 (5 bases). The CDR3 is 12 residues long. The V end lost 5 bases, the J end lost 9 bases, and 14 bases lay between the germline ends. Looked up from germline, CDR1 is SGHAT and CDR2 is FQNNGV. The CDR3 protein is CASSREMGGQYF. CDR3 nucleotides: TGTGCCAGCAGCAGGGAGATGGGCGGGCAGTACTTC.

The gene calls are TRBV5-1 and TRBJ2-1; 9 bases align to TRBD2. After removal of 9 bases from V and 0 bases from J, the junction contained 7 bases not matched to a gene. The CDR3 is 15 amino acids. CDR1 and CDR2 (germline): SGHRS, YFSETQ. The CDR3 here is CATRLADSSYNEQFF. The CDR3 bases are TGCGCCACCAGACTAGCGGATAGCTCCTACAATGAGCAGTTCTTC.

The rearrangement links TRBV5-1 to TRBJ2-7; tentative D call: TRBD2 (5 bases). The CDR3 totals 16 residues. V was shortened by 0 bases and J by 0 bases, with 13 bases between the two germline ends. Germline lookup yields CDR1 SGHRS and CDR2 YFSETQ. This CDR3 reads CASSLAGLALSYEQYF. The CDR3 region has the DNA TGCGCCAGCAGCTTGGCCGGGCTAGCCCTCTCCTACGAGCAGTACTTC.